This TCR beta chain was recovered during a study of blood T cells in healthy people across ages. Of note for this clonotype: Antigen unknown.

The donors, all healthy, were Caucasians living in Russia, aged 6 to 90. General study findings and limits: Changes seen in expanded clonotypes were possibly confounded by donor CMV status left unknown. Observed TCR beta diversity per million T cells went down as age went up. This fall followed a roughly linear course with age.

Germline CDR1 reads DFQATT; CDR2 reads SNEGSKA (reference sequence). The CDR3 is 15 residues long. With 1 base removed from V and 2 bases from J, the gap between germline ends came to 14 bases. The use of a sample-barcoded 5' primer and a J-beta primer mix characterized a second PCR of roughly 6 to 12 cycles. A 12-random-nucleotide template-switch adaptor tagged each cDNA molecule. TCRdb re-analysed the 5' RACE reads in MiXCR, keeping a single row per CDR3 protein. Of over 600,000 distinct CDR3 sequences listed, roughly three fifths are singletons. The clonotype originates from a man between 40 and 49 years old in good health. The J gene is TRBJ2-5, the V gene TRBV20-1; possible D gene TRBD2, 6 bases. Sequences were obtained from blood. In DNA, the CDR3 is TGCAGTGCTAGAGGATCTCTAGCGCTACAAGAGACCCAGTACTTC. Translation: CSARGSLALQETQYF.